These T cell receptor beta chains were read from a single sample in a study of T cell responses to AZD1222 COVID-19 vaccine. Some clones are missing from TCRdb's copy, which holds only in-frame ones; the method was immunoSEQ multiplex PCR. The sample holds more than 50,000 clones, 70% to 80% seen once. The specimen comprised peripheral blood, sampled on day 0 of MenACWY control vaccination. These receptors were taken from an adult in good health. CDR3s include the opening cysteine and the closing phenylalanine or tryptophan. Each record gives: clone size, D gene, V gene, J gene, CDR3 DNA, CDR3 protein. The D gene is left open where the match is weak. Not all rows give a size; the values are once, few, many and, for expanded clones, a class.

>NA|NA|TRBV6-5|TRBJ1-2
TGTGCCAGCACTCCTGACGGAAGCTATGGCTACACCTTC
CASTPDGSYGYTF
>NA|TRBD1|TRBV3-1/TRBV3-2|TRBJ2-3
TGTGCCAGCAGCCAGAGACGGACAGGGACAGATACGCAGTATTTT
CASSQRRTGTDTQYF
>NA|TRBD1|TRBV5-1|TRBJ1-2
TGCGCCAGCAGCTTTCAGGGGGGTAAAAATGGCTACACCTTC
CASSFQGGKNGYTF
>NA|NA|TRBV3-1/TRBV3-2|TRBJ2-7
TGTGCCAGCAGCCAAGCCAGGACCGAGCAGTACTTC
CASSQARTEQYF
>NA|NA|TRBV18|TRBJ1-5
TGTGCCAGCTCATCGACACGTAATCAGCCCCAGCATTTT
CASSSTRNQPQHF
>NA|NA|TRBV7-6|TRBJ2-1
TGTGCCAGCAGCCCCGGACCGGGCTACTCCTACAATGAGCAGTTCTTC
CASSPGPGYSYNEQFF
>NA|NA|TRBV19|TRBJ1-5
TGTGCCAGTAGTATCCGGGGATTGGCGCCCCAGCATTTT
CASSIRGLAPQHF
>NA|NA|TRBV7-8|TRBJ1-5
TGTGCCAGCAGCTGGGGCCTGGGAGGTCAGCCCCAGCATTTT
CASSWGLGGQPQHF
>NA|NA|TRBV5-1|TRBJ2-5
TGCGCCAGCAGCTCGGGCGGGTCCCTGACGGAGACCCAGTACTTC
CASSSGGSLTETQYF
>NA|TRBD1|TRBV7-8|TRBJ1-2
TGTGCCAGCAGCCCGGGGACAGACCAATCTAACTATGGCTACACCTTC
CASSPGTDQSNYGYTF
>NA|NA|TRBV27|TRBJ1-4
TGTGCCAGCAACCCCGGGGGCGCCGGGGTTACTAATGAAAAACTGTTTTTT
CASNPGGAGVTNEKLFF
>NA|NA|TRBV2|TRBJ1-5
TGTGCCAGCAGTGACACGGGGCGAGTGAGCAATCAGCCCCAGCATTTT
CASSDTGRVSNQPQHF
>few|NA|TRBV7-2|TRBJ2-1
TGTGCCAGCAGCTTAGTCGGGGATGAGCAGTTCTTC
CASSLVGDEQFF
>NA|NA|TRBV12-3/TRBV12-4|TRBJ1-2
TGTGCCAGCAGCGAGGGCCCCAACTATGGCTACACCTTC
CASSEGPNYGYTF
>NA|TRBD1|TRBV5-1|TRBJ2-1
TGCGCCAGCAGCGGGGGGACAGGGAGTGGGTCCATTGAGCAGTTCTTC
CASSGGTGSGSIEQFF
>NA|NA|TRBV28|TRBJ1-5
TGTGCCTCGGGGAGCGGATCGCTCGACTATAGCAATCAGCCCCAGCATTTT
CASGSGSLDYSNQPQHF
>NA|TRBD1|TRBV4-3|TRBJ2-7
TGCGCCAGCAGCCAAAACGAGGGGGCTGGGTCCTACGAGCAGTACTTC
CASSQNEGAGSYEQYF
>NA|NA|TRBV9|TRBJ1-4
TGTGCCAGCTCCCGCGCGACAGGAACTAATGAAAAACTGTTTTTT
CASSRATGTNEKLFF
>once|NA|TRBV7-9|TRBJ2-5
TGTGCCAGCAGCTTAGTTGCCGGGAGCCAAGAGACCCAGTACTTC
CASSLVAGSQETQYF
>few|NA|TRBV4-1|TRBJ2-7
TGCGCCAGCAGCCCGTGGCCACAGGGTCGGACCTACGAGCAGTACTTC
CASSPWPQGRTYEQYF
>NA|NA|TRBV4-1|TRBJ1-2
TGCGCCAGCAGCCAAGACGGATATGGCTACACCTTC
CASSQDGYGYTF
>NA|NA|TRBV5-6|TRBJ2-5
TGTGCCAGCAGCACGCGAACTAAGTACCAAGAGACCCAGTACTTC
CASSTRTKYQETQYF